This T cell receptor (beta chain) was sequenced for a study of shared clonotypes between healthy human individuals. Naive-designated CD8 cells lacked CD45RO, were positively enriched for CCR7, and omitted terminally differentiated effector memory CD45RA+ cells. Sequenced by immunoSEQ multiplex PCR; TCRdb stores in-frame clones only, minus some. The sample gives hundreds of thousands of clones, around 96% of which show up once; over 0.2% is in the top ten. V was shortened by 6 bases and J by 5 bases, with 21 bases between the two germline ends. This CDR3 is built from 17 residues. This clonotype was obtained from a man aged 30 to 39 in good health. This chain uses TRBV5-3 with TRBJ2-6; no clear D. TRBV5-3 is assigned to the ORF class and has an uncertain function. The sample comprised naive CD8+ T cells sorted from blood. The CDR3 bases are TGTGCCAGAAACACGAAGGGTGAACAAAGTCGGGCCAACGTCCTGACTTTC. It codes for CARNTKGEQSRANVLTF.